Shown below are 5 T cell receptor beta chains from a single sample sequenced in a study of T-cell reconstitution after alpha-beta-depleted transplantation in children. Library preparation (for TCRbeta) was performed with unique molecular identifiers. TCRdb re-analysed the PCR reads in MiXCR, keeping a single row per CDR3 protein. The sample yields about 1,000,000 distinct CDR3 sequences, roughly 31% seen once. Source: PBMCs, mostly from graft donor cells, taken 360 days after TCRalphabeta/CD19-depleted stem cell transplant. The source of these receptors is a boy in the first two years of life who had a stem cell transplant for SCID, so the T cells may come from the graft donor.

Only a few counts were recorded for this clonotype. This chain links TRBV5-1 with TRBJ1-1; D not certain. The CDR3 runs to 14 residues. Trimming shortened V by 1 base and J by 2 bases, and 9 bases separated the two germline ends. CDR1 SGHRS and CDR2 YFSETQ come from the germline V gene. CDR3 loop: CASSLLGSNTEAFF. CDR3 in DNA: TGCGCCAGCAGCTTGCTAGGGAGTAACACTGAAGCTTTCTTT.

The rearrangement uses TRBV20-1 and TRBJ2-1; D is perhaps TRBD2 (5 bases). V lost 0 bases, J lost 0 bases, and 15 bases lay in between. CDR1 DFQATT and CDR2 SNEGSKA come from the germline V gene (reference sequence). The length of the CDR3 is 17 residues. The CDR3 DNA reads TGCAGTGCTAGAGATTCAGGTTGGGAGAGCTCCTACAATGAGCAGTTCTTC. It translates to CSARDSGWESSYNEQFF.

The rearrangement uses TRBV12-3 or TRBV12-4 and TRBJ2-1; no clear D. V lost 2 bases, J lost 6 bases, and 11 bases lay in between. The CDR3 sequence is 14 residues long. The CDR3 loop reads CASSLLWPPNEQFF. CDR3 nucleotide sequence: TGTGCCAGCAGTTTATTATGGCCTCCCAATGAGCAGTTCTTC.

The chain combines TRBV18 with TRBJ2-7; D is perhaps TRBD1 (6 bases). V lost 1 base and J lost 6, with 16 bases in between. The CDR3 spans 15 residues. Looked up from germline, CDR1 is KGHSH and CDR2 is LQKENI. The CDR3 DNA reads TGTGCCAGCTCACCACTTGGCCAGGGGAAAGGCGAGCAGTACTTC. Translating gives CASSPLGQGKGEQYF.

This rearrangement joins TRBV10-3 to TRBJ2-7, with D tentatively TRBD2 (5 bases). Germline V gives CDR1 ENHRY, CDR2 SYGVKD. V shed 4 bases and J shed 4 bases, with 8 bases lying between them. This CDR3 has 12 amino acids. The CDR3 sequence: CAISGSGYEQYF. The CDR3 nucleotides are TGTGCCATCAGTGGGTCGGGGTACGAGCAGTACTTC.